This entry lists 14 T cell receptor beta chains sequenced from one sample in a study of blood T cell repertoires in COVID-19. Profiled with immunoSEQ multiplex PCR; TCRdb holds only in-frame clones, not every one. Of roughly 300,000 clones in the sample, about nine tenths were seen once. The sample was peripheral blood. Source of these receptors: a woman in her twenties or thirties with COVID-19, enrolled during active disease.

The rearrangement joins TRBV30 to TRBJ1-6; a weak D match, TRBD1 (6 bases). Germline CDR1 and CDR2: GTSNPN and SVGIG (reference sequence). This CDR3 is built from 13 residues. Trimming shortened V by 5 bases and J by 9 bases, and 14 bases separated the two germline ends. The CDR3 DNA reads TGTGCCTGGGGCGGACAGAAGGGTTCACCCCTCCACTTT. Amino acids: CAWGGQKGSPLHF. Drawing the rest from reference TRBV30 and TRBJ1-6, the complete variable domain is SQTIHQWPATLVQPVGSPLSLECTVEGTSNPNLYWYRQAAGRGLQLLFYSVGIGQISSEVPQNLSASRPQDRQFILSSKKLLLSDSGFYLCAWGGQKGSPLHFGNGTRLTVT.

The rearrangement uses TRBV7-6 and TRBJ2-7; D is unclear. The germline gives CDR1 SGHVS, CDR2 FNYEAQ. Trimming cost V 3 bases and J 3 bases, with 9 bases left between them. The length of the CDR3 is 13 residues. The DNA for the CDR3 is TGTGCCAGCAGCTTGAGTTTCCGCTACGAGCAGTACTTC. It is translated as CASSLSFRYEQYF.

The CDR3 is CASSFYSGAAGELFF. In DNA form, the CDR3 reads TGTGCCAGCAGCTTTTATTCAGGGGCCGCCGGGGAGCTGTTTTTT. This rearrangement joins TRBV5-6 to TRBJ2-2, with D perhaps matching TRBD1 (6 bases). V was pared by 2 bases and J by 6 bases, with 14 bases between. The germline V gene has CDR1 SGHDT and CDR2 YYEEEE. The CDR3 sequence is 15 residues long.

CDR3 sequence (DNA): TGCGCCAGCAGCCTGGGGCGAGGTGGCTACACCTTC. It is translated as CASSLGRGGYTF. This chain connects TRBV5-1 to TRBJ1-2, with a weak D call TRBD1 (5 bases). The CDR3 runs 12 residues. V lost 4 bases and J 7 bases, leaving 11 bases between the germline ends. The germline V gene has CDR1 SGHRS and CDR2 YFSETQ.

The chain joins TRBV10-3 to TRBJ2-7; 9 nucleotides line up with TRBD1. Trimming at V came to 6 bases and at J to 3 bases, leaving 6 bases not matched to a gene. CDR3 length: 14 amino acids. CDR1 ENHRY and CDR2 SYGVKD come from the germline V gene. CDR3 DNA sequence: TGTGCCATCAGAGGGGGACAGGGAGTCTACGAGCAGTACTTC. This codes for CAIRGGQGVYEQYF.

The rearrangement uses TRBV2 and TRBJ2-3, with 12 bases identical to TRBD2. The junction had 10 bases not matched to a gene; V was cut back by 6 bases and J by 3 bases. Germline CDR1 SNHLY, CDR2 FYNNEI. The CDR3 totals 17 residues. The CDR3 region has the DNA TGTGCCAGCAGCCCCAGACTAGCGGGGGACTTTACAGATACGCAGTATTTT. Its translation is CASSPRLAGDFTDTQYF.

The rearrangement links TRBV2 to TRBJ2-2; weak D call: TRBD1 (5 bases). The CDR3 sequence is 14 residues long. Trimming removed 6 bases at V and 2 bases at J, with 10 bases between. In germline, CDR1 is SNHLY, CDR2 FYNNEI. As DNA, the CDR3 is TGTGCCAGCAGGCCTGGACAAAACACCGGGGAGCTGTTTTTT. Residues: CASRPGQNTGELFF. Full variable domain (remainder filled in from reference TRBV2 and TRBJ2-2): EPEVTQTPSHQVTQMGQEVILRCVPISNHLYFYWYRQILGQKVEFLVSFYNNEISEKSEIFDDQFSVERPDGSNFTLKIRSTKLEDSAMYFCASRPGQNTGELFFGEGSRLTVL.

The chain recombines TRBV7-3 with TRBJ2-1; weak D call: TRBD2 (5 bases). The germline CDR1 and CDR2 sequences are SGHTA and FQGTGA. V was clipped by 0 bases and J by 3 bases, with 9 bases between them. CDR3 length: 15 residues. CDR3 region: CASSLTAGDYNEQFF. The CDR3, as DNA: TGTGCCAGCAGCTTAACGGCGGGCGACTACAATGAGCAGTTCTTC.

Remarks on this clone: This sample includes further DNA sequences coding for the same CDR3. This chain uses TRBV11-2 with TRBJ2-7, with 11 bases aligning to TRBD2. The V gene end was trimmed by 2 bases and the J gene end by 0 bases; junction bases not matched to a gene: 0. The CDR3 has 15 residues. In germline, CDR1 is SGHAT, CDR2 FQNNGV. CDR3 coding DNA: TGTGCCAGCAGCTTAACTAGCGGGAGCTCCTACGAGCAGTACTTC. Encoded protein: CASSLTSGSSYEQYF.

The chain carries TRBV2 and TRBJ1-4; D uncertain. The CDR3 sequence is 14 residues long. The V and J ends lost 4 bases and 0 bases respectively, with 6 bases between them. Germline lookup yields CDR1 SNHLY and CDR2 FYNNEI. CDR3 protein: CASSGSTTNEKLFF. CDR3 sequence (DNA): TGTGCCAGCAGTGGCTCTACAACTAATGAAAAACTGTTTTTT.

The chain carries TRBV4-1 and TRBJ2-1; possible D gene TRBD2, 6 bases. There are 15 residues in the CDR3. Trimming cost V 7 bases and J 4 bases, with 17 bases left between them. The germline gives CDR1 MGHRA, CDR2 YSYEKL. The CDR3 sequence: CASTRIWRGYNEQFF. CDR3 in DNA: TGCGCCAGCACTCGTATATGGCGGGGATACAATGAGCAGTTCTTC.

The chain combines TRBV7-2 with TRBJ2-7; D is uncertain. V lost 2 bases to trimming and J lost 2 bases, with 10 bases between them. The CDR3 has 14 amino acids. Germline lookup yields CDR1 SGHTA and CDR2 FQGNSA. CDR3 DNA sequence: TGTGCCAGCAGCTTAAATCTAAGAACCTACGAGCAGTACTTC. It encodes CASSLNLRTYEQYF. Looking up the rest from reference TRBV7-2 and TRBJ2-7 gives the full variable domain: GAGVSQSPSNKVTEKGKDVELRCDPISGHTALYWYRQSLGQGLEFLIYFQGNSAPDKSGLPSDRFSAERTGGSVSTLTIQRTQQEDSAVYLCASSLNLRTYEQYFGPGTRLTVT.

This chain connects TRBV24-1 to TRBJ1-6; TRBD1 is a possible D gene (6 bases). V was pared by 8 bases and J by 10 bases, with 23 bases between. In germline, CDR1 is KGHDR, CDR2 SFDVKD. The CDR3 contains 16 residues. This chain's CDR3 is CATTGQDRPTSSPLHF. The CDR3 region has the DNA TGTGCCACCACCGGGCAAGACAGGCCGACAAGCTCACCCCTCCACTTT.

The chain has TRBV6-5 and TRBJ2-4, with 10 bases aligning to TRBD1. J gave up 9 bases and V 3 bases, and 5 bases lay outside the gene matches. This CDR3 contains 14 residues. Germline loops: CDR1 MNHEY, CDR2 SVGAGI. DNA of the CDR3: TGTGCCAGCAGTTATTCCGGGACAGGGGTCATTCAGTACTTC. It translates to CASSYSGTGVIQYF.